These 17 T cell receptor beta chains were sequenced from one sample in a study of blood T cell repertoires in COVID-19. Data came from immunoSEQ multiplex PCR; TCRdb stores just in-frame clones and leaves some out. The repertoire holds just under 80,000 clones, about 88% seen once, with over 35% in the top ten. What was sequenced was peripheral blood. The receptors derive from a human donor in a cohort sampled during active COVID-19.

The chain employs TRBV3-1 (or the pseudogene TRBV3-2) and TRBJ1-1; a weak D match, TRBD1 (5 bases). Between the trimmed V and J ends, which lost 0 bases and 11 bases, there was a span of 13 bases. The CDR3 contains 13 residues. Germline V gene sequence: CDR1 LGHDT, CDR2 YNNKEL (reference sequence). The CDR3 spells CASSQDWRGEAFF. CDR3 in DNA: TGTGCCAGCAGCCAAGATTGGCGGGGGGAGGCTTTCTTT.

V and J are TRBV6-9 and TRBJ1-2; maybe TRBD1 (6 bases). The V end was cut by 1 base, the J end by 1 base, with 10 bases between. The CDR3 length is 15 residues. Germline loops: CDR1 MNHGY, CDR2 SVAAGI. DNA for the CDR3: TGTGCCAGCAGTTATTTAGGGACACATAACTATGGCTACACCTTC. Amino acid sequence: CASSYLGTHNYGYTF.

The V call is TRBV5-1, the J call TRBJ2-7, with D maybe TRBD2 (6 bases). From germline, CDR1 is SGHRS and CDR2 YFSETQ. The CDR3 contains 13 residues. Trimming removed 8 bases from V and 3 bases from J, with 15 bases in between. The CDR3 protein is CASKGREDYEQYF. The CDR3 DNA sequence: TGCGCCAGTAAGGGCAGGGAGGACTACGAGCAGTACTTC. Full variable domain (outside the CDR3, taken from reference TRBV5-1 and TRBJ2-7): KAGVTQTPRYLIKTRGQQVTLSCSPISGHRSVSWYQQTPGQGLQFLFEYFSETQRNKGNFPGRFSGRQFSNSRSEMNVSTLELGDSALYLCASKGREDYEQYFGPGTRLTVT.

The V gene is TRBV3-1 (or the pseudogene TRBV3-2), the J gene TRBJ2-5; TRBD1 is a possible D gene (6 bases). Germline loops: CDR1 LGHDT, CDR2 YNNKEL (reference sequence). V was clipped by 0 bases and J by 4 bases, with 24 bases between them. The CDR3 totals 19 residues. CDR3 residues: CASSQDPRTGLIGGETQYF. The DNA for the CDR3 is TGTGCCAGCAGCCAAGATCCACGAACAGGGCTAATAGGGGGAGAGACCCAGTACTTC.

V gene TRBV5-1 combines with J gene TRBJ2-3, with 7 bases identical to TRBD1. With V trimmed by 4 bases and J by 8 bases, 7 bases remained unmatched. The CDR3 is 13 residues long. The germline CDR1 and CDR2 sequences are SGHRS and YFSETQ. CDR3 DNA sequence: TGCGCCAGCAGCGGAGACAGGGCGGGTACGCAGTATTTT. Its translation: CASSGDRAGTQYF.

The chain is built from TRBV2 and TRBJ1-2, with 8 bases lining up with TRBD1. The CDR3 sequence is 18 residues long. Trimming cost V 2 bases and J 5 bases; bases outside gene matches: 16. The germline V gene has CDR1 SNHLY and CDR2 FYNNEI. The CDR3 protein is CASSEFGTGPLWSYGYTF. CDR3 DNA: TGTGCCAGCAGTGAATTTGGGACAGGCCCTCTGTGGTCATATGGCTACACCTTC.

The chain couples TRBV30 to TRBJ2-1, with TRBD2 identical over 11 bases. CDR1 and CDR2 from the germline V gene are GTSNPN and SVGIG (reference sequence). CDR3 length equals 16 residues. V dropped 3 bases and J dropped 6; count of bases not matched to a gene: 10. The CDR3, as DNA: TGTGCCTGGAGCCGCCTCGTTAGCGGGGGGGGCAATGAGCAGTTCTTC. Protein sequence: CAWSRLVSGGGNEQFF.

The chain is built from TRBV19 and TRBJ1-1, with 7 nucleotides matching TRBD1. Germline CDR1 LNHDA, CDR2 SQIVND (reference sequence). The CDR3 loop spans 11 amino acids. With 5 bases clipped from V and 6 bases from J, the junction kept 0 bases outside the gene matches. The CDR3 spells CASSDRAEAFF. CDR3 sequence (DNA): TGTGCCAGTAGTGACAGGGCTGAAGCTTTCTTT.

The rearrangement uses TRBV12-3 or TRBV12-4 and TRBJ1-1; D call uncertain. This CDR3 is built from 13 residues. Trimming pared 5 bases from V and 0 bases from J, leaving 7 bases between. CDR3 protein: CASSPRMNTEAFF. CDR3 bases: TGTGCCAGCAGTCCTAGAATGAACACTGAAGCTTTCTTT.

V gene TRBV6-5 combines with J gene TRBJ1-2, with a tentative D call TRBD1 (5 bases). The CDR3 consists of 14 residues. The V end was cut by 0 bases, the J end by 5 bases, with 10 bases between. Germline CDR1 MNHEY, CDR2 SVGAGI. The CDR3 DNA is TGTGCCAGCAGTTACTCGACACCAGGGTATGGCTACACCTTC. Its protein is CASSYSTPGYGYTF.

To note about this clone: At one end, the junction sequence differs from germline, possibly due to a read error. The chain links TRBV5-1 to TRBJ2-1, with 9 bases lining up with TRBD2. This CDR3 contains 18 residues. Germline V lookup: CDR1 SGHRS, CDR2 YFSETQ. The CDR3 sequence is CASSLDLAGISSYNEQFF. The CDR3 DNA reads TGCGCCAGCAGTTTGGACCTAGCGGGGATTAGCTCCTACAATGAGCAGTTCTTC.

V is TRBV7-2 and J is TRBJ2-5; 11 bases are shared with TRBD1. Germline assignment: CDR1 SGHTA and CDR2 FQGNSA. V was pared by 8 bases and J by 7 bases, with 6 bases of the junction left unmatched. CDR3 length equals 13 residues. CDR3 coding DNA: TGTGCCAGCTTCCCGGGACAGGGGGGGACCCAGTACTTC. It yields the protein CASFPGQGGTQYF.

J is TRBJ2-1 and V is TRBV9, with 8 bases matching TRBD2. J lost 6 bases, V lost 3 bases, and 8 bases had no gene match. CDR3 length: 15 residues. Looked up from germline, CDR1 is SGDLS and CDR2 is YYNGEE. Written as DNA, the CDR3 is TGTGCCAGCAGCGCACCGGGACTAGGGTCCAATGAGCAGTTCTTC. Translated, it gives CASSAPGLGSNEQFF.

This chain connects TRBV18 to TRBJ2-3, with 7 bases that match TRBD2. The CDR3 loop spans 14 amino acids. Germline CDR1 reads KGHSH; CDR2 reads LQKENI. V gave up 9 bases and J gave up 6 bases; unmatched junction bases: 12. The CDR3 DNA sequence: TGTGCCAGTAAAGAAGCCAGGGAGGGCGATACGCAGTATTTT. This translates into CASKEAREGDTQYF.

The rearrangement joins TRBV7-8 to TRBJ2-7; 11 nucleotides line up with TRBD2. Looked up from germline, CDR1 is SGHVS and CDR2 is FQNEAQ. V was pared by 6 bases and J by 2 bases, with 6 bases of the junction left unmatched. This CDR3 is 15 amino acids long. The CDR3 reads CASRRTSGQAYEQYF. For the CDR3, the DNA is TGTGCCAGCAGACGGACTAGCGGGCAAGCCTACGAGCAGTACTTC.

CDR3: CASSRSGYEQFF. The CDR3 nucleotides are TGTGCCAGCAGCCGTTCTGGCTATGAGCAGTTCTTC. This chain joins TRBV7-2 and TRBJ2-1, with unresolved D. The CDR3 spans 12 residues. V lost 5 bases, J lost 8 bases, and 10 bases lay in between. CDR1 and CDR2 (germline): SGHTA, FQGNSA.

The sample holds one count of this clone. The chain links TRBV4-2 to TRBJ2-1; weak D call: TRBD1 (6 bases). This CDR3 is built from 13 residues. CDR1 and CDR2 (germline): LGHNA, YNFKEQ. V gave up 6 bases and J gave up 8 bases, with 14 bases separating them. CDR3 in DNA: TGTGCCAGCAGGGGGGCAGGTCGGGATGAGCAGTTCTTC. The encoded protein is CASRGAGRDEQFF.